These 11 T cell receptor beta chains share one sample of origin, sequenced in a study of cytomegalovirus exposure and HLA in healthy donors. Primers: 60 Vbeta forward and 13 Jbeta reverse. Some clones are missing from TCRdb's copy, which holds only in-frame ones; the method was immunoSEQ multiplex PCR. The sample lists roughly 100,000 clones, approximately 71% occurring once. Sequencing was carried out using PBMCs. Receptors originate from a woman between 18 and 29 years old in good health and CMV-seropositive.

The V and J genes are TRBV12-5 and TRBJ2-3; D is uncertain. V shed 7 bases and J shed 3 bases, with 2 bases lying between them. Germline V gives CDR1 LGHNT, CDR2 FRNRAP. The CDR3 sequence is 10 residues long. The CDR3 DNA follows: TGTGCTAGTGCAACAGATACGCAGTATTTT. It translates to CASATDTQYF.

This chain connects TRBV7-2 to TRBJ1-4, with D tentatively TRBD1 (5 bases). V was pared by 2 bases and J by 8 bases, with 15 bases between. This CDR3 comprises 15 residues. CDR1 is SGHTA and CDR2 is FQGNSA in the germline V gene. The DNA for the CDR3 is TGTGCCAGCAGCTTATGGGGCAGGCCCCAGGAAAAACTGTTTTTT. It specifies CASSLWGRPQEKLFF. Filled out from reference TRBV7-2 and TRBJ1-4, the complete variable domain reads GAGVSQSPSNKVTEKGKDVELRCDPISGHTALYWYRQSLGQGLEFLIYFQGNSAPDKSGLPSDRFSAERTGGSVSTLTIQRTQQEDSAVYLCASSLWGRPQEKLFFGSGTQLSVL.

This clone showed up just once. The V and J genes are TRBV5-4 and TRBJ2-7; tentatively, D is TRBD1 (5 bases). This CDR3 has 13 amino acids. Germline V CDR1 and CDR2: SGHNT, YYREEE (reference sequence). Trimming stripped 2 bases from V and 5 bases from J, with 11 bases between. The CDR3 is CASSLKGAHEQYF. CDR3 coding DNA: TGTGCCAGCAGCTTAAAAGGGGCCCACGAGCAGTACTTC.

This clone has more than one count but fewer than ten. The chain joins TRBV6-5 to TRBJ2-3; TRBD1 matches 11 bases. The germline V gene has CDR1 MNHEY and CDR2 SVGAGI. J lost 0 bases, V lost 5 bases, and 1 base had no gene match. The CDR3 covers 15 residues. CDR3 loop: CASSGQGASTDTQYF. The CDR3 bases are TGTGCCAGCAGTGGACAGGGGGCTAGCACAGATACGCAGTATTTT.

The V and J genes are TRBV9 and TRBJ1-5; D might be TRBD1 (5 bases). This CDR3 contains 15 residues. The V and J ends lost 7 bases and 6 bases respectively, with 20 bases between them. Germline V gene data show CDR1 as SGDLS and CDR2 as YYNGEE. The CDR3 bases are TGTGCCAGCTCCCTCGAGGGACTTTCGACTCAGCCCCAGCATTTT. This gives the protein CASSLEGLSTQPQHF.

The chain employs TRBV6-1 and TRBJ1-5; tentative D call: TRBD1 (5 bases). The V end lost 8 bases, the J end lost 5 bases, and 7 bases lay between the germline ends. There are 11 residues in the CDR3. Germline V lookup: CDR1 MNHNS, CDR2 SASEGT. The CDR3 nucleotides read TGTGCCAGCGGGGGGTATCAGCCCCAGCATTTT. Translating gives CASGGYQPQHF.

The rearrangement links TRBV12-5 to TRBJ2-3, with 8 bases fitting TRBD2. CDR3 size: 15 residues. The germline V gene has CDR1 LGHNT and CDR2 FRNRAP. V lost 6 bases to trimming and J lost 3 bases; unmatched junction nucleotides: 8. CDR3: CASGLSGSLTDTQYF. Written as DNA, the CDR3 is TGTGCTAGTGGCCTGAGCGGGAGCTTGACAGATACGCAGTATTTT.

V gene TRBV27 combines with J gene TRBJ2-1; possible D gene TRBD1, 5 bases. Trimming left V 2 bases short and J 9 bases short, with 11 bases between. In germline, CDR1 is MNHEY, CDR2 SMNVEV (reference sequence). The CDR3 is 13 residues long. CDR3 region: CASSLSRVREQFF. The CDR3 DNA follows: TGTGCCAGCAGTTTAAGCAGGGTTCGTGAGCAGTTCTTC.

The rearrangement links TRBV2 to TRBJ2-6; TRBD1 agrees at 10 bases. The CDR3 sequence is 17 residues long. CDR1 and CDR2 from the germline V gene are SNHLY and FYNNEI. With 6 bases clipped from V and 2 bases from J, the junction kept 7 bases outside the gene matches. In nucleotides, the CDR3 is TGTGCCAGCAGCCGGGACAGGGGAGTTGCTGGGGCCAACGTCCTGACTTTC. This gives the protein CASSRDRGVAGANVLTF.

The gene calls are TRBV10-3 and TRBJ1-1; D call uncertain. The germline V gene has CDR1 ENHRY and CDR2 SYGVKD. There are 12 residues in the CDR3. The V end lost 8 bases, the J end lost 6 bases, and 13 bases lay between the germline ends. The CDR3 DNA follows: TGTGCCATCGGGAGGCGGTTGGCTGAAGCTTTCTTT. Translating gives CAIGRRLAEAFF.

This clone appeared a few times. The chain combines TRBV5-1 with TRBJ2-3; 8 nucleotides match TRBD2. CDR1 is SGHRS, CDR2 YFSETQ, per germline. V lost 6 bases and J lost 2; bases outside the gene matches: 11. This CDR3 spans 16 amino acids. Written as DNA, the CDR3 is TGCGCCAGCAAAGCGGGAGACTCACCTTACACAGATACGCAGTATTTT. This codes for CASKAGDSPYTDTQYF.